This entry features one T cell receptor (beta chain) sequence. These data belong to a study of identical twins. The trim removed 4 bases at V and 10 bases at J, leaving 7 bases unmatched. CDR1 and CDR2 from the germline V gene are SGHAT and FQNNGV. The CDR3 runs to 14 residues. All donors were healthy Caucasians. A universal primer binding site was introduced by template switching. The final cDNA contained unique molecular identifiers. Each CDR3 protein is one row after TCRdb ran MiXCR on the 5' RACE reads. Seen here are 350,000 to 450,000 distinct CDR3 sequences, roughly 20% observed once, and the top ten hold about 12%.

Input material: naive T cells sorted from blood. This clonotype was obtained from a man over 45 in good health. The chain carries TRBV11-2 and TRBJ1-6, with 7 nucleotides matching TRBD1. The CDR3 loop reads CASSSGPRGSPLHF. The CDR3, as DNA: TGTGCCAGCAGCTCAGGACCCAGGGGGTCACCCCTCCACTTT.